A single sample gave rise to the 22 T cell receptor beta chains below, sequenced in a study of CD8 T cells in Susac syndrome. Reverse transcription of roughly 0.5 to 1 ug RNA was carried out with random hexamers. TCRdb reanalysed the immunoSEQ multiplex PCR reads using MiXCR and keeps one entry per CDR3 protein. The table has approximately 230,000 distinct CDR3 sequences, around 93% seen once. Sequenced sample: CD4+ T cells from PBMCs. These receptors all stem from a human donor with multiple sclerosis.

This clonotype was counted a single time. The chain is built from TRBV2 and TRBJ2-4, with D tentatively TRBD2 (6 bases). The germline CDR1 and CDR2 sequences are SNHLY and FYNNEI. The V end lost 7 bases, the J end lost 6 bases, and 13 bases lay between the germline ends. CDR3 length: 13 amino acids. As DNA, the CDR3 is TGTGCCAGCACTAGCGAGAGGGGAAACATTCAGTACTTC. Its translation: CASTSERGNIQYF.

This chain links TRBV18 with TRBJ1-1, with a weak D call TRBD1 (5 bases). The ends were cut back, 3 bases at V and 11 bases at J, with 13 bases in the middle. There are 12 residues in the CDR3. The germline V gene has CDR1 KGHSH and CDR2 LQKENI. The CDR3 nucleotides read TGTGCCAGCTCACCGGGTACAGGAACGGCTTTCTTT. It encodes CASSPGTGTAFF.

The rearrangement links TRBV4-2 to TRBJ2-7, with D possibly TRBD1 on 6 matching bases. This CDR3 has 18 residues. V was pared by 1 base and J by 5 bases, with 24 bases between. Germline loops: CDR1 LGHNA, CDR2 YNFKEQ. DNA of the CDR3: TGTGCCAGCAGCCAAGCTGTTTACGCGGACAGAGGTACCAACGAGCAGTACTTC. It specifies CASSQAVYADRGTNEQYF.

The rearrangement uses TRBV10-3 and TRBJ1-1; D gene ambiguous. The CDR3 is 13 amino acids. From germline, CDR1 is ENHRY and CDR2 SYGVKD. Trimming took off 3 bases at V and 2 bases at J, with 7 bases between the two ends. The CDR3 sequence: CAISEKPNTEAFF. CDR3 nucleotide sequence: TGTGCCATCAGTGAAAAACCTAACACTGAAGCTTTCTTT.

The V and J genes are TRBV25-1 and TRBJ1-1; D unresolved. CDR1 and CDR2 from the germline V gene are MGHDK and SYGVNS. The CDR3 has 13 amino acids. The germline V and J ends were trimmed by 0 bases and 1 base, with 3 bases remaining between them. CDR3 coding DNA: TGTGCCAGCAGTGAATACACGAACACTGAAGCTTTCTTT. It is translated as CASSEYTNTEAFF.

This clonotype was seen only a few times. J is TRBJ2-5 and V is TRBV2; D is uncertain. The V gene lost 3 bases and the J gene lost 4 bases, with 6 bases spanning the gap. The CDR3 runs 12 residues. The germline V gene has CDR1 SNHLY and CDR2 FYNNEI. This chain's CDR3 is CASSETRETQYF. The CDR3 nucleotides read TGTGCCAGCAGTGAGACCCGAGAGACCCAGTACTTC.

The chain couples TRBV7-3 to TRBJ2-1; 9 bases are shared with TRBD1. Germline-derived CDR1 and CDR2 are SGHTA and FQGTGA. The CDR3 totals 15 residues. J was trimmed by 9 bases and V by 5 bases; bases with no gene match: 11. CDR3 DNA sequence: TGTGCCAGCAGCCTTGGGGGGACAGGGTCAACTGAGCAGTTCTTC. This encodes CASSLGGTGSTEQFF.

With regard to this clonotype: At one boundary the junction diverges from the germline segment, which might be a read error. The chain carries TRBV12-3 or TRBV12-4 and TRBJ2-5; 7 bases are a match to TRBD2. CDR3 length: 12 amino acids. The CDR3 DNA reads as TGTGCCAGCAGTTTAAGACTAGCCGACCCAAAGTTC. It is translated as CASSLRLADPKF.

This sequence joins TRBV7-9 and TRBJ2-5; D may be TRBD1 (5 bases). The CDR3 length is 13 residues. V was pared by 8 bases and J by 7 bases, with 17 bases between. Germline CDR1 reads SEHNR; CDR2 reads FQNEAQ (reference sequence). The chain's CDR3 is CASGEGTRVTQYF. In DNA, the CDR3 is TGTGCCAGCGGGGAAGGTACCAGGGTGACCCAGTACTTC.

CDR3 DNA sequence: TGCGCCAGCAGCTTGGAAGGGGAGCCCTGGGGCTACACCTTC. Amino acid sequence: CASSLEGEPWGYTF. This rearrangement joins TRBV5-1 to TRBJ1-2; perhaps TRBD1 as D (5 bases). The germline gives CDR1 SGHRS, CDR2 YFSETQ. Trimming pared 0 bases from V and 8 bases from J, leaving 14 bases between. This CDR3 has 14 amino acids.

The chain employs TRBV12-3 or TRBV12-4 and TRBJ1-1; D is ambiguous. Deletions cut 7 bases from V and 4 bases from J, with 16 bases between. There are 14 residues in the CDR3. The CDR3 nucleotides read TGTGCCAGCACTTCCGTGGGGTGGGCCACTGAAGCTTTCTTT. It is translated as CASTSVGWATEAFF.

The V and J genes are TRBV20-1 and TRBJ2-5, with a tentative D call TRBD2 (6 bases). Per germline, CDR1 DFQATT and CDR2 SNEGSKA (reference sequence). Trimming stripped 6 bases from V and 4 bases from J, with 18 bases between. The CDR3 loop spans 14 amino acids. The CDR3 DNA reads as TGCAGTGCCTCGATTGGGGACTTTGGAGAGACCCAGTACTTC. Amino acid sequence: CSASIGDFGETQYF.

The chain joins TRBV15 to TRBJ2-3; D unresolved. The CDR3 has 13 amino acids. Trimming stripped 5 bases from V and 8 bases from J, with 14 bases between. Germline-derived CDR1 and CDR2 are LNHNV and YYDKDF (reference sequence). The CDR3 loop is CATSPSFMATQYF. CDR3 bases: TGTGCCACCAGCCCTAGTTTTATGGCTACGCAGTATTTT.

CDR3 sequence (DNA): TGCAGTGCTAGAGGATGGACCTATGGCTACACCTTC. This codes for CSARGWTYGYTF. This chain links TRBV20-1 with TRBJ1-2; D unclear. Trimming stripped 1 base from V and 4 bases from J, with 7 bases between. The V gene's germline CDR1 is DFQATT and CDR2 SNEGSKA (reference sequence). This CDR3 is 12 amino acids long.

CDR3 DNA: TGTGCCAGTAGCACCGGGACTAGCGGGGGGGAGCTGTTTTTT. It specifies CASSTGTSGGELFF. V is TRBV19 and J is TRBJ2-2; 12 bases agree with TRBD2. The ends lost 6 bases at V and 8 bases at J; junction bases unmatched: 4. Per the germline V gene, CDR1 is LNHDA and CDR2 is SQIVND (reference sequence). The CDR3 extends over 14 amino acids.

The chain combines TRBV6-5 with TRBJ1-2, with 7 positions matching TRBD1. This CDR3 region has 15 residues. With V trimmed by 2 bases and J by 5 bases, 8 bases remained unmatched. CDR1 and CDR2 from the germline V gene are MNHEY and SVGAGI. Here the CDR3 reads CASSYTPGGPYGYTF. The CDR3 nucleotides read TGTGCCAGCAGTTACACCCCAGGGGGTCCTTATGGCTACACCTTC.

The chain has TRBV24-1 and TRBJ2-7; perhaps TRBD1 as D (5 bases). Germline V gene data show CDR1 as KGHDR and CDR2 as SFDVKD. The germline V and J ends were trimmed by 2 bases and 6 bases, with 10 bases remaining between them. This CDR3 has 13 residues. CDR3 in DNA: TGTGCCACCAGTGATTCAGGGTCTGGCGAGCAGTACTTC. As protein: CATSDSGSGEQYF.

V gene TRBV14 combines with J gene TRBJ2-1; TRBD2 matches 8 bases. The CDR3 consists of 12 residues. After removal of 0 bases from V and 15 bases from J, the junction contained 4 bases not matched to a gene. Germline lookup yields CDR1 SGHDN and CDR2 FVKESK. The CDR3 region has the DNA TGTGCCAGCAGCCAAGAAGGGACTAGTTTGTTCTTC. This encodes CASSQEGTSLFF. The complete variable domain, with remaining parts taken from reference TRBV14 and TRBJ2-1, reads EAGVTQFPSHSVIEKGQTVTLRCDPISGHDNLYWYRRVMGKEIKFLLHFVKESKQDESGMPNNRFLAERTGGTYSTLKVQPAELEDSGVYFCASSQEGTSLFFGPGTRLTVL.

The CDR3 spells CASSPRQDWDEQYF. In DNA, the CDR3 is TGTGCCAGCAGCCCTAGACAGGACTGGGACGAGCAGTACTTC. The chain links TRBV7-9 to TRBJ2-7; tentative D call: TRBD1 (6 bases). The CDR3 sequence is 14 residues long. Trimming removed 5 bases at V and 5 bases at J, with 16 bases between. Germline CDR1 and CDR2: SEHNR and FQNEAQ (reference sequence).

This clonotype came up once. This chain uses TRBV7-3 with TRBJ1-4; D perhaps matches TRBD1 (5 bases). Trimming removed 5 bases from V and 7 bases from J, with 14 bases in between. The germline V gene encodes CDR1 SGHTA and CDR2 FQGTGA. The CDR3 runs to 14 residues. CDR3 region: CASSQAQGSEKLFF. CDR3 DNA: TGTGCCAGCAGCCAGGCTCAGGGAAGTGAAAAACTGTTTTTT.

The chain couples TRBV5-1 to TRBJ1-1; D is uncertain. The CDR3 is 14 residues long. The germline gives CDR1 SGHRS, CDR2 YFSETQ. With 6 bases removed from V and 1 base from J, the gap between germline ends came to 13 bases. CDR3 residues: CASNPSGKNTEAFF. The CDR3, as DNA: TGCGCCAGCAATCCTTCCGGGAAGAACACTGAAGCTTTCTTT.

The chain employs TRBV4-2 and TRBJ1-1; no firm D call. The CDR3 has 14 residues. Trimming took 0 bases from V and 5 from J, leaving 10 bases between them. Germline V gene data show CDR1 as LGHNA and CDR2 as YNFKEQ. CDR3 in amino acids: CASSQDGVRTEAFF. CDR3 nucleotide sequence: TGTGCCAGCAGCCAAGATGGAGTCCGGACTGAAGCTTTCTTT.